The table lists the clone carrying this T cell receptor beta chain with a few counts. The data were taken from a study of blood T cells in healthy people across ages. For the second PCR, which ran for about 7 to 12 cycles, a sample-barcoded 5' primer and a J-beta primer mix were used. In TCRdb, the 5' RACE reads were re-called with MiXCR into one record per CDR3 protein. Of 600,000 to 1,000,000 distinct CDR3 sequences in the sample, about 25% are singletons; the top ten hold under 4.5%. Another study also made use of these data, one on T cells of mothers and their children.

The TCR originated in a boy under 18 in good health. Sequenced material: blood.

Written as DNA, the CDR3 is TGTGCCAGCAGAGCCCAGAATCAGCCCCAGCATTTT. Translated, it gives CASRAQNQPQHF. The chain joins TRBV28 to TRBJ1-5; D uncertain. The ends were cut back, 6 bases at V and 4 bases at J, with 7 bases in the middle. Germline CDR1 and CDR2: MDHEN and SYDVKM. CDR3 length equals 12 residues. Looking up the rest from reference TRBV28 and TRBJ1-5 gives the full variable domain: DVKVTQSSRYLVKRTGEKVFLECVQDMDHENMFWYRQDPGLGLRLIYFSYDVKMKEKGDIPEGYSVSREKKERFSLILESASTNQTSMYLCASRAQNQPQHFGDGTRLSIL.